The present T cell receptor beta chain was sequenced within a study of blood T cell repertoires in COVID-19. Study summary: The study drew acute and convalescent COVID-19 samples from the United States, Italy and Spain.

The CDR3 length is 15 residues. Germline V gene lookup returns CDR1 MNHNS and CDR2 SASEGT. With 2 bases clipped from V and 7 bases from J, the junction kept 9 bases outside the gene matches. Original analysis: Reference gene primer amplification gave estimated nucleated cell counts. The assay was immunoSEQ multiplex PCR, and TCRdb's table has in-frame clones only and misses some. Clonal size and the V and J genes are those of that table, whereas D and trimming came from the DNA. The sample consists of 200,000 to 250,000 clones, 85% to 90% of them appearing once. Sequences were obtained from peripheral blood. The sequence was obtained from a man younger than 45 with COVID-19, enrolled during active disease. This sequence joins TRBV6-1 and TRBJ2-7, with 9 nucleotides matching TRBD1. As DNA, the CDR3 is TGTGCCAGCAGTGAACTCTGGCAGACAGGGGGGGAGCAGTACTTC. Translation: CASSELWQTGGEQYF.